The T cell receptor beta chain under discussion was sequenced for a study of graft-versus-host responses after intestinal transplantation. For the study at large: In this cohort, recipients had multivisceral, liver-intestinal, or isolated intestinal transplants. Study-wide findings and caveats: Present in recipient marrow, GvH clones included some that appeared first in ileum or blood.

V was clipped by 6 bases and J by 2 bases, with 13 bases between them. The germline V gene encodes CDR1 SGHVS and CDR2 FNYEAQ. CDR3 length equals 14 residues. TCRdb keeps only in-frame clones here, not all; method: immunoSEQ multiplex PCR. The sample includes about 4,700 clones, about 26% of them seen just once. Stimulators, 200,000 irradiated and violet-dye-labeled cells, were plated with 200,000 CFSE-labeled responder cells. This TCR was recovered from a human patient who was an organ donor for intestinal transplantation. Specimen: alloreactive CD8+ T cells from a mixed lymphocyte reaction culture, collected before transplantation. The subset: CFSE-low proliferating T cells sorted from approximately 6-day pre-transplant mixed lymphocyte reaction (GvH or HvG direction). This chain links TRBV7-6 with TRBJ1-1; perhaps TRBD1 as D (5 bases). Written as DNA, the CDR3 is TGTGCCAGCAGACCGGAGACAGAAAACACTGAAGCTTTCTTT. Encoded protein: CASRPETENTEAFF.